The sequence of this T cell receptor beta chain was determined in a study of cytomegalovirus exposure and HLA in healthy donors. Study observations and caveats: Cytomegalovirus-associated TCR beta chains were listed, numbering roughly 150. Earlier analysis found most TCR beta V segments productive about 90% or about 30% of the time. Presence/absence analyses assumed roughly uniform sequencing depth across donors.

13 Jbeta primers and 60 Vbeta primers were used for the PCR. This table comes from immunoSEQ multiplex PCR, and its TCRdb copy is limited to in-frame clones, with some not included. The sample contains around 150,000 clones, approximately 57% of which appear only once. Comment on this clone: Its matching antigen is unknown.

V lost 4 bases, J lost 5 bases, and 12 bases lay in between. This CDR3 contains 13 residues. CDR1 is SGHTS and CDR2 is YDEGEE in the germline V gene. The rearrangement joins TRBV5-8 to TRBJ2-5, with D uncertain. This receptor was identified in a male donor in good health and CMV-seronegative. Sequences were obtained from PBMCs. CDR3 loop: CASSLRFGETQYF. The CDR3 bases are TGTGCCAGCAGCCTTAGGTTCGGGGAGACCCAGTACTTC.